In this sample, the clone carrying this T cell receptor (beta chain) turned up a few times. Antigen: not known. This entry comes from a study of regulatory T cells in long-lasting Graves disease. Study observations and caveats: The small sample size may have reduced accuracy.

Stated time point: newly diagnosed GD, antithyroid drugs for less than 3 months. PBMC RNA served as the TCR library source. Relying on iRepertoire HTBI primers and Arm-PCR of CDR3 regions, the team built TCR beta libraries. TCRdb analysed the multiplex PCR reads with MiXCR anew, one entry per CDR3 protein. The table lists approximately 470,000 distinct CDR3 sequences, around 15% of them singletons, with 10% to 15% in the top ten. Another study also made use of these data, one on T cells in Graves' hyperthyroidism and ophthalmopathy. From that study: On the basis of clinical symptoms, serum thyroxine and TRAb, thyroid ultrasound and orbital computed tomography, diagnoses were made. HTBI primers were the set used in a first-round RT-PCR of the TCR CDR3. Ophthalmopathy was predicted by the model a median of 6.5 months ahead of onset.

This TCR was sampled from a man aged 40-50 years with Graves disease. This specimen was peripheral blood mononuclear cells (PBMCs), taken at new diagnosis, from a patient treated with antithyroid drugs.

CDR3 protein: CASTRTGDYEQYF. The CDR3 DNA follows: TGTGCCAGCACTAGGACAGGGGACTACGAGCAGTACTTC. This chain joins TRBV6-1 and TRBJ2-7, with TRBD1 identical over 9 bases. This CDR3 spans 13 amino acids. In germline, CDR1 is MNHNS, CDR2 SASEGT. V shed 7 bases and J 3 bases; nucleotides not matched to a gene: 4.